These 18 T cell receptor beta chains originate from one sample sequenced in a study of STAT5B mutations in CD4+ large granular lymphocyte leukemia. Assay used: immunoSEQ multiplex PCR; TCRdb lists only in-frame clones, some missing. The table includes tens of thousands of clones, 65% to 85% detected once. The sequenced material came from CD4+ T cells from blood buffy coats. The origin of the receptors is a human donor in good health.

The CDR3 region has the DNA TGTGCCAGCAGTTACCTACAGGGGAGCTCCTACAATGAGCAGTTCTTC. This gives the protein CASSYLQGSSYNEQFF. The V and J genes are TRBV6-5 and TRBJ2-1, with 7 bases matching TRBD1. This CDR3 comprises 16 residues. CDR1 is MNHEY and CDR2 is SVGAGI in the germline V gene. J was trimmed by 0 bases and V by 2 bases; bases with no gene match: 4.

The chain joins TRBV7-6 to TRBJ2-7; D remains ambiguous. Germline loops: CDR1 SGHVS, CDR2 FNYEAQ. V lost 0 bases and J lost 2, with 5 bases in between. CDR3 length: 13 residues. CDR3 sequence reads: CASSLAGTYEQYF. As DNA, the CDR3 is TGTGCCAGCAGCTTAGCGGGAACCTACGAGCAGTACTTC.

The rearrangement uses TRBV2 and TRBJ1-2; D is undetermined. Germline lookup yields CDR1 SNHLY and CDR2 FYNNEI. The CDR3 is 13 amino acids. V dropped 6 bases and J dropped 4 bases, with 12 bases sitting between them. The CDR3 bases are TGTGCCAGCAGAGACGACGGAAGCTATGGCTACACCTTC. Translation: CASRDDGSYGYTF.

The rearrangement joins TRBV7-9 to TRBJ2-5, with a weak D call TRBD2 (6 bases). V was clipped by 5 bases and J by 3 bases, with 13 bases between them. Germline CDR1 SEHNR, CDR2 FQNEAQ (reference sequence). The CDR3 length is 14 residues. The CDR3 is CASSRGLIKETQYF. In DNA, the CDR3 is TGTGCCAGCAGCCGAGGACTAATAAAAGAGACCCAGTACTTC.

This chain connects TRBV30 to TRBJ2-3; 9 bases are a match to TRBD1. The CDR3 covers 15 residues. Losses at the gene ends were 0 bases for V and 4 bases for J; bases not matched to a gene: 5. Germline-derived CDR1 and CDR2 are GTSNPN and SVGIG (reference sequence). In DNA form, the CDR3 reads TGTGCCTGGAGTGTAAAGGGACAGGGTGCAGATACGCAGTATTTT. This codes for CAWSVKGQGADTQYF.

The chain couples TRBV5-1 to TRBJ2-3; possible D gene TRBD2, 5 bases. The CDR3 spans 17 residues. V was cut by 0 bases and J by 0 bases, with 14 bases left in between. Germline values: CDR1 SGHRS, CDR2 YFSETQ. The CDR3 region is CASSLAALTKSTDTQYF. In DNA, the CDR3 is TGCGCCAGCAGCTTGGCTGCGCTGACTAAGAGCACAGATACGCAGTATTTT.

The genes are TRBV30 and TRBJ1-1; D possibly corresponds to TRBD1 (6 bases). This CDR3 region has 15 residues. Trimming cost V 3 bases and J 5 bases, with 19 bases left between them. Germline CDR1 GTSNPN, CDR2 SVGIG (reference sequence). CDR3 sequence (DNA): TGTGCCTGGAGGGAATCCGGGGGGCATAGGACTGAAGCTTTCTTT. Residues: CAWRESGGHRTEAFF.

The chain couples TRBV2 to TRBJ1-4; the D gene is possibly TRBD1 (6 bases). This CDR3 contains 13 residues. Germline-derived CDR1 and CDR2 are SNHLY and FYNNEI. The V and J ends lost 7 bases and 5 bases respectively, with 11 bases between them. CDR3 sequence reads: CASISTGNEKLFF. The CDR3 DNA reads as TGTGCCAGCATCTCTACAGGGAATGAAAAACTGTTTTTT.

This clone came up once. The chain's CDR3 is CSVEGRASEETQYF. The CDR3 DNA is TGCAGCGTTGAAGGGAGGGCTAGCGAAGAGACCCAGTACTTC. The chain recombines TRBV29-1 with TRBJ2-5, with D tentatively TRBD2 (6 bases). V was pared by 1 base and J by 3 bases, with 12 bases between. Germline loops: CDR1 SQVTM, CDR2 ANQGSEA. The CDR3 has 14 residues. Combining the CDR3 with reference TRBV29-1 and TRBJ2-5 gives the whole variable domain SAVISQKPSRDICQRGTSLTIQCQVDSQVTMMFWYRQQPGQSLTLIATANQGSEATYESGFVIDKFPISRPNLTFSTLTVSNMSPEDSSIYLCSVEGRASEETQYFGPGTRLLVL.

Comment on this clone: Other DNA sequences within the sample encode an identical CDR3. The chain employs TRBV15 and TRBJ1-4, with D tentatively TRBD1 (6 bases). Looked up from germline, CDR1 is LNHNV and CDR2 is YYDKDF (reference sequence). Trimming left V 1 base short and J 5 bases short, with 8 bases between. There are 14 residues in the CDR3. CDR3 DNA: TGTGCCACCAGCAGAGGGCAGGGGAATGAAAAACTGTTTTTT. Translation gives CATSRGQGNEKLFF.

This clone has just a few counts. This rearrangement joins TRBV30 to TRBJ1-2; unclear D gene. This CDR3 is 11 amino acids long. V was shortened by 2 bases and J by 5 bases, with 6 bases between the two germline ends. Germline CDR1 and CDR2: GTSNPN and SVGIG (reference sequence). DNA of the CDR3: TGTGCCTGGAGTCCCAATTATGGCTACACCTTC. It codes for CAWSPNYGYTF.

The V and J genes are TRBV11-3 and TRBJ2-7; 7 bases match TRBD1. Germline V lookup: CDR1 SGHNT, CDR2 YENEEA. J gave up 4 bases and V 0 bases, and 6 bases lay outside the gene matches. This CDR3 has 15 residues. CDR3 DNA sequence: TGTGCCAGCAGCTTAGATGGACAGGACCCTTACGAGCAGTACTTC. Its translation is CASSLDGQDPYEQYF. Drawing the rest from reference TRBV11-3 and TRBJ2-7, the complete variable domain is EAGVVQSPRYKIIEKKQPVAFWCNPISGHNTLYWYLQNLGQGPELLIRYENEEAVDDSQLPKDRFSAERLKGVDSTLKIQPAELGDSAVYLCASSLDGQDPYEQYFGPGTRLTVT.

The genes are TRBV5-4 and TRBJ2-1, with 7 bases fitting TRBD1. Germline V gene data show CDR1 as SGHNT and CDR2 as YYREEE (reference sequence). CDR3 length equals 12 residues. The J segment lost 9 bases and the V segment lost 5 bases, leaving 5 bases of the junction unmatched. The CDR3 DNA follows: TGTGCCAGCAGACAACAGGGGACTGAGCAGTTCTTC. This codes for CASRQQGTEQFF.

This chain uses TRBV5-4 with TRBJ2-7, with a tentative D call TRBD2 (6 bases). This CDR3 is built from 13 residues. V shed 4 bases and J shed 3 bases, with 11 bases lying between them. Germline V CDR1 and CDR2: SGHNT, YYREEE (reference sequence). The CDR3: CASSPQGGYEQYF. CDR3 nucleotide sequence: TGTGCCAGCAGCCCCCAGGGAGGCTACGAGCAGTACTTC.

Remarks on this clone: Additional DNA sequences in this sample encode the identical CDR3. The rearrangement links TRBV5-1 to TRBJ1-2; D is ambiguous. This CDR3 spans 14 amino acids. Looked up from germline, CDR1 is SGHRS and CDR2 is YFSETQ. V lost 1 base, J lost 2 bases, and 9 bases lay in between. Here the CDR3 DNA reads TGCGCCAGCAGCTTGAGTTGGGGAAACTATGGCTACACCTTC. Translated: CASSLSWGNYGYTF.

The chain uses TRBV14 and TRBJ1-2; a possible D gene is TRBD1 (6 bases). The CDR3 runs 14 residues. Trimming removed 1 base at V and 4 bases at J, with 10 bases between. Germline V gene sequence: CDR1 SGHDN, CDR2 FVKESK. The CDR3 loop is CASSQGRGGYGYTF. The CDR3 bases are TGTGCCAGCAGCCAAGGCAGGGGAGGCTATGGCTACACCTTC.

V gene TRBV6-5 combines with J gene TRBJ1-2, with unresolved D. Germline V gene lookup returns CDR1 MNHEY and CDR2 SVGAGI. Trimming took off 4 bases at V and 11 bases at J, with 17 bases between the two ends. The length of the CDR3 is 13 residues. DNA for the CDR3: TGTGCCAGCAGTTTCCCCGGACGGACGCCTTACACCTTC. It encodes CASSFPGRTPYTF.

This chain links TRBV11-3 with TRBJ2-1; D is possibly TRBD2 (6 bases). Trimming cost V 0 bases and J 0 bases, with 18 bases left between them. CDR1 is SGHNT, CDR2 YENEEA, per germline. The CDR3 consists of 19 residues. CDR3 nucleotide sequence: TGTGCCAGCAGCTTAGATTTAACGGGAGCGGCGAGCTCCTACAATGAGCAGTTCTTC. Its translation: CASSLDLTGAASSYNEQFF.